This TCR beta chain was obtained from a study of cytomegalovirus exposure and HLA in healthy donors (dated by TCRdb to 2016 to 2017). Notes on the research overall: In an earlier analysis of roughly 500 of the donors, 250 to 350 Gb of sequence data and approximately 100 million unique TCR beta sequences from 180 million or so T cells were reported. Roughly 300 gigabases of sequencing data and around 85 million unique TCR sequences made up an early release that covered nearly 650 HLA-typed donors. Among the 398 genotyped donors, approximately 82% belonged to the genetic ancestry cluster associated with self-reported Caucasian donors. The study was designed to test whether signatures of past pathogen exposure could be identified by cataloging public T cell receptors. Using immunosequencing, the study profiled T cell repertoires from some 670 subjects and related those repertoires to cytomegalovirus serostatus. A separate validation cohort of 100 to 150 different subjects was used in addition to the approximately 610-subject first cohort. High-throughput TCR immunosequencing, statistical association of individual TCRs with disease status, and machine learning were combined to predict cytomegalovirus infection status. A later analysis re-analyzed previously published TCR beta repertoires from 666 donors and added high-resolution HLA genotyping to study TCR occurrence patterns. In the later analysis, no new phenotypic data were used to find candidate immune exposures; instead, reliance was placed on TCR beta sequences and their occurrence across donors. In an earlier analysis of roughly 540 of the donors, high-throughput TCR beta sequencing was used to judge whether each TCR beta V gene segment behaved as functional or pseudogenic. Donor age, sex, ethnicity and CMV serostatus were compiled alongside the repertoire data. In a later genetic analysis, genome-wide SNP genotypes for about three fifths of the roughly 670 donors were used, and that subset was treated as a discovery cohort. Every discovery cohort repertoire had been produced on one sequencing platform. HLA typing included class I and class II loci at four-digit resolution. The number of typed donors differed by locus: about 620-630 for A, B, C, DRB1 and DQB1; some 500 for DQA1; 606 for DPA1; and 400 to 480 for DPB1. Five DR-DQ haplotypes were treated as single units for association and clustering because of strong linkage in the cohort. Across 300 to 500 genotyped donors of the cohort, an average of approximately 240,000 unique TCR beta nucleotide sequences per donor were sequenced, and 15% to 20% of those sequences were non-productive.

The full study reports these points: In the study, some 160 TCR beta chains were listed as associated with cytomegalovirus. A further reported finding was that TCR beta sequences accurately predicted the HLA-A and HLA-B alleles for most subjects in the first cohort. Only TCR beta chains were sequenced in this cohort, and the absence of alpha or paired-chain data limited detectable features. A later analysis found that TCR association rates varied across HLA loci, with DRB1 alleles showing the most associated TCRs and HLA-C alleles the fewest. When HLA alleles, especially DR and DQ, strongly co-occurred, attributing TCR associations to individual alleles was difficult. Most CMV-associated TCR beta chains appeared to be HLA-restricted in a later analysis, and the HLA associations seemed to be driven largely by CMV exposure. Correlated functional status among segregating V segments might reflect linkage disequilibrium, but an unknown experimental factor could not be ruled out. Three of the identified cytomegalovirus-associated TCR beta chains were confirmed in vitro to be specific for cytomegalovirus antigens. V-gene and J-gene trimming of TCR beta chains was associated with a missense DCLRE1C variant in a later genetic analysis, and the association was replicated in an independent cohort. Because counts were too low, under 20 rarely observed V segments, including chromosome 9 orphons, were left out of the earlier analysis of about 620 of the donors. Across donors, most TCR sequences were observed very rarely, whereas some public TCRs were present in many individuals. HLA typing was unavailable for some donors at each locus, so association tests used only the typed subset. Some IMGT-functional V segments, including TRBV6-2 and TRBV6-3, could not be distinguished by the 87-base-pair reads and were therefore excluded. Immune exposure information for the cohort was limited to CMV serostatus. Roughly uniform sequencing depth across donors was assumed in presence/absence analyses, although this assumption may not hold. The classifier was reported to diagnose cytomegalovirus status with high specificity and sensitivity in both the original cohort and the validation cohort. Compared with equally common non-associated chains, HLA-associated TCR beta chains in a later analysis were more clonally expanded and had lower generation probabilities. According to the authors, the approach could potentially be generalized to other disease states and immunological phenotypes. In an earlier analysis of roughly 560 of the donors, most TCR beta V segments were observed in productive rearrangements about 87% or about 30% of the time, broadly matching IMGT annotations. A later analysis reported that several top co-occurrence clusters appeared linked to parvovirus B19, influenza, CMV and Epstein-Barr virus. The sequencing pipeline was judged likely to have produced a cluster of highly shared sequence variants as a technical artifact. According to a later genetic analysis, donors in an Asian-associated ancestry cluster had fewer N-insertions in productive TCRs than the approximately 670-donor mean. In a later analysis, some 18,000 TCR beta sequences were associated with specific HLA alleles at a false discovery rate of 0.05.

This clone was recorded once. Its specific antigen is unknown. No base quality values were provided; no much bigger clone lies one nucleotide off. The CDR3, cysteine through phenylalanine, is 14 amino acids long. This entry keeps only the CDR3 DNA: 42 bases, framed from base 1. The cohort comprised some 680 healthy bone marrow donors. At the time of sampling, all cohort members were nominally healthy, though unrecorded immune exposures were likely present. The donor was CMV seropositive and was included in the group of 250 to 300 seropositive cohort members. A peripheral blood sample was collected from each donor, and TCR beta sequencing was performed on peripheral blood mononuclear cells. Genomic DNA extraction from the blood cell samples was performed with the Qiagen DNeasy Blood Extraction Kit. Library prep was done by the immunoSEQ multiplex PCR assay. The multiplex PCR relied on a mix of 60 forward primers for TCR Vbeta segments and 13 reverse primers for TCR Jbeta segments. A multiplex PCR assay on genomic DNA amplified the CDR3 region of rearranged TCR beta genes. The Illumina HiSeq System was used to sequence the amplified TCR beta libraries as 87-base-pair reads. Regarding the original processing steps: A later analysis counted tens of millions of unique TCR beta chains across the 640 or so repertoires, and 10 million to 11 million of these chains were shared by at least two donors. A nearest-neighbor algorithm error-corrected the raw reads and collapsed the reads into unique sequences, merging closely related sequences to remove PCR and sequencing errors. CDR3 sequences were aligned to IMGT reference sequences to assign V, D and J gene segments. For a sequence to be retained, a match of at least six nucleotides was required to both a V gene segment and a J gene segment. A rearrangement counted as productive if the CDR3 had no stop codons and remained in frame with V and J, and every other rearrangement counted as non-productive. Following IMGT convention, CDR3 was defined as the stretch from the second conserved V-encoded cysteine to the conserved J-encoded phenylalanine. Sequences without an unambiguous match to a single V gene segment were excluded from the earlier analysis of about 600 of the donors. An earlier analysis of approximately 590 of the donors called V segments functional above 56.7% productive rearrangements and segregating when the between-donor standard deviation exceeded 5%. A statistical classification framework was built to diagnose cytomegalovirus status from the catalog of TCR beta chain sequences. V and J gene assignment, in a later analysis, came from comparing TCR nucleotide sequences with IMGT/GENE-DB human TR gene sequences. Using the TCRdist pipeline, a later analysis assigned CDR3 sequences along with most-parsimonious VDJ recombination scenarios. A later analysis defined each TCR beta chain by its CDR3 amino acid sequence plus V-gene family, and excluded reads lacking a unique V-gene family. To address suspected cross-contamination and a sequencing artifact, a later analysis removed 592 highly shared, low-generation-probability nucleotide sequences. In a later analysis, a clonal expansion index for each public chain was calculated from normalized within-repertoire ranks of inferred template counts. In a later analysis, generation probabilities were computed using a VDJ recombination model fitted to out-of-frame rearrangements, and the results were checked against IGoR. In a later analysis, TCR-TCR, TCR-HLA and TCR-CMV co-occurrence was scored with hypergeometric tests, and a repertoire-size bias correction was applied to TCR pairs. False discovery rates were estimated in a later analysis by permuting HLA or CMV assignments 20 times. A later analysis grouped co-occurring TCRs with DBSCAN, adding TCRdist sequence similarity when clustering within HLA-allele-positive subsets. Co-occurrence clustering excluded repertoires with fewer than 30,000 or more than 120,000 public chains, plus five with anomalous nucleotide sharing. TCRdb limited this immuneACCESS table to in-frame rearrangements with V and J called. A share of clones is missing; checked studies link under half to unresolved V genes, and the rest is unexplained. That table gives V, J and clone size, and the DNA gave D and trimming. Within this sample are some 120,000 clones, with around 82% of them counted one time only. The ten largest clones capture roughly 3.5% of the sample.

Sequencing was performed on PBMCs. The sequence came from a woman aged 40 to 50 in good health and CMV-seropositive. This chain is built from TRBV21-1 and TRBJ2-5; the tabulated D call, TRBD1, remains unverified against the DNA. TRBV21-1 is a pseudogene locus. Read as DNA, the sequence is TGTGCCAGCAGCATGGGGACAGCCAAAGAGACCCAGTACTTC. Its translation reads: CASSMGTAKETQYF.